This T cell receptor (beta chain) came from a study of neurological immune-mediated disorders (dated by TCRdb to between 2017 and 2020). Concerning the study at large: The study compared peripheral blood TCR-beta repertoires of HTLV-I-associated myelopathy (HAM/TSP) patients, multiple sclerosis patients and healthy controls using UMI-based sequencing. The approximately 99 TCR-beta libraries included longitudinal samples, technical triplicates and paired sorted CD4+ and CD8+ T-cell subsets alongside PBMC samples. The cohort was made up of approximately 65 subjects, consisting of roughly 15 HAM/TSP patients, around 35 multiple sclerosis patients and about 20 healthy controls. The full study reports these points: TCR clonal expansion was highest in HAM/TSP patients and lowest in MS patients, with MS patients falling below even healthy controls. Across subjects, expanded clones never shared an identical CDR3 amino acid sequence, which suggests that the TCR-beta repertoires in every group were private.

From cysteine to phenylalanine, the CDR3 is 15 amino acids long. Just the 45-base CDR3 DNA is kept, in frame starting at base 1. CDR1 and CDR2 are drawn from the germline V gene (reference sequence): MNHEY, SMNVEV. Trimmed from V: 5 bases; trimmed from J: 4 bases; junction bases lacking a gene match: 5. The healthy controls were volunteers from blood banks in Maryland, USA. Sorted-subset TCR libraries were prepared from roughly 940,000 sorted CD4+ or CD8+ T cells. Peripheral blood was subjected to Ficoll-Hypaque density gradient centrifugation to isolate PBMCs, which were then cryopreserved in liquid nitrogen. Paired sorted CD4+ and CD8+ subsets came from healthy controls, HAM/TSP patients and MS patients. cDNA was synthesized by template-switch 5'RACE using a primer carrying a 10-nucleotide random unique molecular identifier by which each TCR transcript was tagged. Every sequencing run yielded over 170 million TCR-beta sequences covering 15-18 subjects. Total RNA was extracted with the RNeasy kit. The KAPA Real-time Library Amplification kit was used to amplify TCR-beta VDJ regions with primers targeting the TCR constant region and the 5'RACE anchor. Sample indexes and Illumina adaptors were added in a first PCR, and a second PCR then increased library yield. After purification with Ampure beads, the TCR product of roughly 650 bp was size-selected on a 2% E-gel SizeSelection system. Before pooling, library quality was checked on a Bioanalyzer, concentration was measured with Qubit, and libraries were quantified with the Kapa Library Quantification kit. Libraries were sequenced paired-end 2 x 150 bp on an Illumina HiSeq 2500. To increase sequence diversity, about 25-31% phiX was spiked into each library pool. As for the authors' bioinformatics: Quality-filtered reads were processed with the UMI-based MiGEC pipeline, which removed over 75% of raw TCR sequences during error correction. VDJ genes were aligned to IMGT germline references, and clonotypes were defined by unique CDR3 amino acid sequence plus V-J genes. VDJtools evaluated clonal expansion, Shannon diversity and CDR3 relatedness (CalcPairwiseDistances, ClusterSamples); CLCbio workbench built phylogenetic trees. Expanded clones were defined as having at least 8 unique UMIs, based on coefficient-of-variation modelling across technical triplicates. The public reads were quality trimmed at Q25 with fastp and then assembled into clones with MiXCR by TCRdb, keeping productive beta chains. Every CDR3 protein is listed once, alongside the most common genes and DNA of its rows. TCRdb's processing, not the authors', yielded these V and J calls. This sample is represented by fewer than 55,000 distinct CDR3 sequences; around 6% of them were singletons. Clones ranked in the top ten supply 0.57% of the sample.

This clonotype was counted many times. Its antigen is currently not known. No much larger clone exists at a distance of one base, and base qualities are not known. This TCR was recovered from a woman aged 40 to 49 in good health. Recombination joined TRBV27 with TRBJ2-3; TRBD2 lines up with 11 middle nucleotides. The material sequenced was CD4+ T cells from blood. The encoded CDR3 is CASSTTSGIPDTQYF. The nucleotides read TGTGCCAGCAGTACGACTAGCGGGATCCCAGATACGCAGTATTTT.